This TCR beta chain was profiled in a study of STAT3 mutations in large granular lymphocyte leukemia. Study outcomes and limitations: Every T-LGLL patient had at least one immunodominant TCRbeta clonotype. Suggested: STAT3 mutation was not the ancestral event for these clonal expansions.

As for this clone: Antigen specificity is unknown.

Profiling relied on immunoSEQ multiplex PCR, and the TCRdb table lists in-frame clones only, not all of them. Counted here are roughly 14,000 clones, around 90% occurring once; the ten biggest clones make up about 10%. The CDR3 has 14 residues. Trimming left V 6 bases short and J 2 bases short, with 14 bases between. CDR1 MNHEY and CDR2 SVGAGI come from the germline V gene. The sample consisted of peripheral blood mononuclear cells. The receptor was isolated from a woman aged 50 to 60 with T-cell large granular lymphocyte leukemia. Some clones in this sample may be carry-over from other donors' samples. The chain combines TRBV6-5 with TRBJ2-7; the D is unclear. The CDR3 sequence is CASSYTTTTYEQYF. Written as DNA, the CDR3 is TGTGCCAGCAGCTACACTACTACCACCTACGAGCAGTACTTC.